The clone carrying this T cell receptor (beta chain) was found once. Antigen: not known. The authors reverse transcribed 0.5 to 1 ug RNA with random hexamers. The authors amplified TCR beta CDR3 across 54 Vbeta and 13 Jbeta using immunoSEQ multiplex PCR. TCRdb re-called the immunoSEQ multiplex PCR reads with MiXCR, one entry per CDR3 protein. The repertoire consists of 200,000 to 300,000 distinct CDR3 sequences, with about 94% occurring once and the leading ten covering 0.065% to 0.075%. The sample comes from a study of CD8 T cells in Susac syndrome. Findings and caveats of the study: By the study's own acknowledgment, its TCR sequencing and HLA analysis included relatively few individuals.

Sequencing used CD4+ T cells from PBMCs. The sequence was obtained from a human donor with multiple sclerosis.

DNA for the CDR3: TGTGCCAGCAGTTCAGGGTTGCGTGCTTTAGAGACCCAGTACTTC. Amino acid sequence: CASSSGLRALETQYF. The chain couples TRBV12-3 or TRBV12-4 to TRBJ2-5, with D perhaps TRBD1 (5 bases). The CDR3 has 15 residues. V was cut by 4 bases and J by 4 bases, with 16 bases left in between.